These 25 T cell receptor beta chains came from one sample sequenced in a study of blood T cell repertoires in COVID-19. Assay used: immunoSEQ multiplex PCR; TCRdb lists only in-frame clones, some missing. Of just over 250,000 clones listed, 84% are singletons. Input material: PBMCs or T cells enriched from blood (not recorded which). Source of these receptors: a man aged 25 to 40 with acute COVID-19.

The J gene is TRBJ2-2, the V gene TRBV11-1; D possibly corresponds to TRBD2 (6 bases). The CDR3 has 15 amino acids. Between the trimmed V and J ends, which lost 5 bases and 8 bases, there was a span of 18 bases. Germline loops: CDR1 SGHAT, CDR2 FQDESV (reference sequence). CDR3 loop: CASSQAAPGGGELFF. CDR3 nucleotide sequence: TGTGCCAGCAGCCAGGCGGCGCCCGGAGGGGGGGAGCTGTTTTTT. The variable domain in full, with the rest retrieved from reference TRBV11-1 and TRBJ2-2, is EAEVAQSPRYKITEKSQAVAFWCDPISGHATLYWYRQILGQGPELLVQFQDESVVDDSQLPKDRFSAERLKGVDSTLKIQPAELGDSAMYLCASSQAAPGGGELFFGEGSRLTVL.

This chain links TRBV29-1 with TRBJ2-1; 10 nucleotides line up with TRBD2. CDR1 and CDR2 from the germline V gene are SQVTM and ANQGSEA. The CDR3 runs 17 residues. CDR3 nucleotide sequence: TGCACCATCCCCTTGGGGACTAGCGCAAGCTCCTACAATGAGCAGTTCTTC. Its translation: CTIPLGTSASSYNEQFF.

This chain uses TRBV14 with TRBJ1-6, with D unresolved. Germline loops: CDR1 SGHDN, CDR2 FVKESK. This CDR3 region has 15 residues. Between the trimmed V and J ends, which lost 1 base and 9 bases, there was a span of 13 bases. The CDR3 sequence is CASSQGPGSRSPLHF. The CDR3 DNA reads as TGTGCCAGCAGCCAAGGCCCGGGTTCCCGTTCACCCCTCCACTTT. Filled out from reference TRBV14 and TRBJ1-6, the complete variable domain reads EAGVTQFPSHSVIEKGQTVTLRCDPISGHDNLYWYRRVMGKEIKFLLHFVKESKQDESGMPNNRFLAERTGGTYSTLKVQPAELEDSGVYFCASSQGPGSRSPLHFGNGTRLTVT.

This clone was seen more than once but under ten times. Other DNA sequences of this sample code for an identical CDR3. The chain is built from TRBV29-1 and TRBJ1-1, with unresolved D. V gave up 7 bases and J gave up 1 base, with 4 bases separating them. The CDR3 has 10 amino acids. Germline V CDR1 and CDR2: SQVTM, ANQGSEA. The CDR3 sequence is CSGGNTEAFF. CDR3 nucleotide sequence: TGCAGCGGAGGGAACACTGAAGCTTTCTTT.

The DNA for the CDR3 is TGTGCCAGTAGTACCTACAGGGGGCAAAGAACTGAAGCTTTCTTT. Protein: CASSTYRGQRTEAFF. This chain uses TRBV19 with TRBJ1-1, with 9 bases lining up with TRBD1. The CDR3 spans 15 residues. The germline V gene encodes CDR1 LNHDA and CDR2 SQIVND (reference sequence). V shed 4 bases and J 5 bases; nucleotides not matched to a gene: 8.

Details on this clone: A read error may account for a junction end that differs from germline. This chain joins TRBV5-1 and TRBJ1-6; 11 positions match TRBD1. CDR3 length: 15 amino acids. Looked up from germline, CDR1 is SGHRS and CDR2 is YFSETQ. The CDR3 region is CASSSGQGVQSPLHF. The CDR3 nucleotides are TGTGCCAGCAGCTCGGGACAGGGGGTGCAGTCACCCCTCCACTTT.

The chain is built from TRBV28 and TRBJ2-2, with 7 bases that match TRBD1. The ends lost 7 bases at V and 0 bases at J; junction bases unmatched: 14. Germline CDR1 is MDHEN and CDR2 is SYDVKM. This CDR3 comprises 18 residues. The CDR3 is CASTWDRRKLANTGELFF. As DNA, the CDR3 is TGTGCCAGCACCTGGGACAGAAGGAAGCTCGCGAACACCGGGGAGCTGTTTTTT.

The table lists this clone with many counts. This chain uses TRBV11-2 with TRBJ1-2, with unresolved D. The CDR3 is 13 amino acids. V was trimmed by 1 base and J by 3 bases, leaving 6 bases between them. Germline loops: CDR1 SGHAT, CDR2 FQNNGV. The CDR3 loop reads CASSLGLHYGYTF. Here the CDR3 DNA reads TGTGCCAGCAGCTTAGGTCTCCACTATGGCTACACCTTC.

CDR3 nucleotide sequence: TGTGCCAGCAGTGACGGACAGTGGGACACCGGGGAGCTGTTTTTT. It translates to CASSDGQWDTGELFF. The chain employs TRBV25-1 and TRBJ2-2, with D perhaps matching TRBD1 (6 bases). In germline, CDR1 is MGHDK, CDR2 SYGVNS. V lost 3 bases and J 3 bases, leaving 11 bases between the germline ends. CDR3 length equals 15 residues.

This chain links TRBV18 with TRBJ1-1; 9 bases agree with TRBD1. Germline CDR1 KGHSH, CDR2 LQKENI. V lost 6 bases to trimming and J lost 4 bases; unmatched junction nucleotides: 6. The CDR3 loop spans 14 amino acids. The CDR3 sequence is CASSRDRESTEAFF. The CDR3 DNA sequence: TGTGCCAGCTCGCGGGACAGGGAAAGCACTGAAGCTTTCTTT.

The V and J genes are TRBV5-8 and TRBJ2-1; TRBD2 matches 11 bases. This CDR3 has 17 residues. CDR1 is SGHTS and CDR2 is YDEGEE in the germline V gene. V lost 2 bases and J lost 4; bases outside the gene matches: 8. CDR3 region: CASSLRGTSGRYNEQFF. The CDR3 DNA reads TGTGCCAGCAGCTTACGCGGGACTAGCGGAAGATACAATGAGCAGTTCTTC.

The chain carries TRBV6-5 and TRBJ1-1, with TRBD1 matching 9 bases. The germline V gene has CDR1 MNHEY and CDR2 SVGAGI. V lost 5 bases to trimming and J lost 0 bases; unmatched junction nucleotides: 4. The CDR3 is 15 residues long. The CDR3 nucleotides read TGTGCCAGCAGTACCGGGACAGGGTTGAACACTGAAGCTTTCTTT. This sequence encodes CASSTGTGLNTEAFF.

In its sample, this clone was seen a few times. The chain employs TRBV7-2 and TRBJ2-2; weak D call: TRBD2 (5 bases). CDR3 size: 16 residues. Trimming pared 1 base from V and 1 base from J, leaving 10 bases between. Germline V gene lookup returns CDR1 SGHTA and CDR2 FQGNSA. The DNA of the CDR3 is TGTGCCAGCAGCTTAGGTGACTATAAGAACACCGGGGAGCTGTTTTTT. Translation: CASSLGDYKNTGELFF.

This clone was detected a few times. The chain recombines TRBV3-1 (or the pseudogene TRBV3-2) with TRBJ2-2; D is possibly TRBD2 (7 bases). The ends were cut back, 10 bases at V and 2 bases at J, with 14 bases in the middle. The V gene's germline CDR1 is LGHDT and CDR2 YNNKEL (reference sequence). The CDR3 is 14 amino acids. The CDR3 is CATRGGHNTGELFF. CDR3 bases: TGTGCCACGAGGGGGGGACATAACACCGGGGAGCTGTTTTTT.

For the CDR3, the DNA is TGCGCCAGCAGATACGGACAGAACACTGAAGCTTTCTTT. Residues: CASRYGQNTEAFF. This chain joins TRBV10-2 and TRBJ1-1; possible D gene TRBD1, 5 bases. Germline-derived CDR1 and CDR2 are WSHSY and SAAADI. V shed 6 bases and J shed 1 base, with 9 bases lying between them. The CDR3 is 13 residues long.

The rearrangement uses TRBV21-1 and TRBJ1-1. TRBV21-1 is an annotated pseudogene. The CDR3 loop spans 16 amino acids. This CDR3 is CASSKKGSAPNTEAFF. The CDR3 DNA is TGTGCCAGCAGCAAAAAAGGCAGCGCCCCGAACACTGAAGCTTTCTTT.

This clone appeared a single time. The rearrangement links TRBV3-1 (or the pseudogene TRBV3-2) to TRBJ2-5; a possible D gene is TRBD1 (6 bases). Germline values: CDR1 LGHDT, CDR2 YNNKEL (reference sequence). The CDR3 is made up of 18 amino acids. This CDR3 is CGPDGVEVLRGYQETQYF. DNA for the CDR3: TGTGGCCCCGACGGGGTAGAGGTTCTCAGGGGTTACCAAGAGACCCAGTACTTC.

CDR3: CASSQDAGGGRPQHF. In DNA form, the CDR3 reads TGTGCCAGCAGCCAAGACGCGGGGGGCGGACGGCCCCAGCATTTT. The chain combines TRBV3-1 (or the pseudogene TRBV3-2) with TRBJ1-5; D is perhaps TRBD1 (6 bases). This CDR3 is built from 15 residues. The V end lost 0 bases, the J end lost 9 bases, and 15 bases lay between the germline ends. Germline V gene sequence: CDR1 LGHDT, CDR2 YNNKEL (reference sequence).

The V and J genes are TRBV7-9 and TRBJ1-1; D unresolved. Germline CDR1 reads SEHNR; CDR2 reads FQNEAQ (reference sequence). The ends were cut back, 5 bases at V and 6 bases at J, with 13 bases in the middle. This CDR3 spans 13 amino acids. The CDR3 here is CASSLERVAEAFF. In nucleotides, the CDR3 is TGTGCCAGCAGCCTCGAGCGGGTCGCTGAAGCTTTCTTT. Drawing the rest from reference TRBV7-9 and TRBJ1-1, the complete variable domain is DTGVSQNPRHKITKRGQNVTFRCDPISEHNRLYWYRQTLGQGPEFLTYFQNEAQLEKSRLLSDRFSAERPKGSFSTLEIQRTEQGDSAMYLCASSLERVAEAFFGQGTRLTVV.

The V and J genes are TRBV6-5 and TRBJ1-2; 7 bases map to TRBD1. The germline V gene has CDR1 MNHEY and CDR2 SVGAGI. The CDR3 consists of 14 residues. V dropped 2 bases and J dropped 3; count of bases not matched to a gene: 3. CDR3: CASSYGQGDYGYTF. The DNA of the CDR3 is TGTGCCAGCAGTTACGGGCAGGGGGACTATGGCTACACCTTC.

In this sample, this clone turned up once. V gene TRBV6-5 combines with J gene TRBJ1-1; possibly TRBD1 for D (5 bases). Germline V lookup: CDR1 MNHEY, CDR2 SVGAGI. The V end was cut by 2 bases, the J end by 1 base, with 8 bases between. CDR3 length: 14 amino acids. This chain's CDR3 is CASSYEQANTEAFF. Written as DNA, the CDR3 is TGTGCCAGCAGTTACGAACAGGCGAACACTGAAGCTTTCTTT.

V usage is TRBV19 and J usage is TRBJ1-5; D is undetermined. CDR1 and CDR2 from the germline V gene are LNHDA and SQIVND (reference sequence). The length of the CDR3 is 14 residues. The germline V and J ends were trimmed by 4 bases and 0 bases, with 7 bases remaining between them. As DNA, the CDR3 is TGTGCCAGTAGTAGAGGAAATAGCAATCAGCCCCAGCATTTT. Translated: CASSRGNSNQPQHF.

The chain employs TRBV19 and TRBJ1-2; perhaps TRBD1 as D (5 bases). V was shortened by 3 bases and J by 6 bases, with 14 bases between the two germline ends. The V gene's germline CDR1 is LNHDA and CDR2 SQIVND (reference sequence). The CDR3 contains 14 residues. This chain's CDR3 is CASSISNGGDGYTF. The DNA for the CDR3 is TGTGCCAGTAGTATTAGTAATGGAGGGGATGGCTACACCTTC.

CDR3 protein: CATGLEGAKNEQFF. CDR3 sequence (DNA): TGTGCCACCGGGCTAGAGGGGGCGAAGAATGAGCAGTTCTTC. V usage is TRBV24-1 and J usage is TRBJ2-1; 7 bases match TRBD1. Trimming took 9 bases from V and 7 from J; bases not matched to a gene: 11. This CDR3 region has 14 residues. Germline V gene lookup returns CDR1 KGHDR and CDR2 SFDVKD.

The J gene is TRBJ2-7, the V gene TRBV11-3, with 9 positions matching TRBD2. The CDR3 contains 14 residues. Germline CDR1 is SGHNT and CDR2 is YENEEA. V shed 4 bases, J shed 9 bases, and the junction held 10 bases outside the gene matches. The CDR3 region is CASSSVAGDLWQYV. The CDR3, as DNA: TGTGCCAGCAGCTCTGTAGCGGGAGACCTCTGGCAGTACGTC.